The 3 T cell receptor beta chains presented below share a single source sample, sequenced in a study of blood T cell repertoires in COVID-19. TCRdb's table, derived via immunoSEQ multiplex PCR, lists solely in-frame clones and lacks some. The data show 150,000 to 200,000 clones, 65% to 90% seen once. The sample comprised peripheral blood. The receptor set was obtained from a man over 45 with active or convalescent COVID-19.

The chain links TRBV19 to TRBJ1-4, with unresolved D. The CDR3 extends over 13 amino acids. Per germline, CDR1 LNHDA and CDR2 SQIVND (reference sequence). Trimming stripped 7 bases from V and 8 bases from J, with 14 bases between. In nucleotides, the CDR3 is TGTGCCAGTAAGCGGGCAGAGGGCGAAAAACTGTTTTTT. Protein: CASKRAEGEKLFF.

The rearrangement joins TRBV12-3 or TRBV12-4 to TRBJ1-1, with 9 bases fitting TRBD1. The CDR3 has 12 residues. Trimming cost V 5 bases and J 8 bases; bases outside gene matches: 3. Written as DNA, the CDR3 is TGTGCCAGCAGTCTTACAGGGGGCGAAGCTTTCTTT. It is translated as CASSLTGGEAFF.

V usage is TRBV4-2 and J usage is TRBJ1-6, with 7 bases that match TRBD1. The V gene end was trimmed by 0 bases and the J gene end by 8 bases; junction bases not matched to a gene: 10. Germline V gene lookup returns CDR1 LGHNA and CDR2 YNFKEQ. This CDR3 is 17 amino acids long. The CDR3 spells CASSQEVVQGEYSPLHF. The CDR3 DNA reads as TGTGCCAGCAGCCAAGAAGTTGTGCAGGGGGAGTATTCACCCCTCCACTTT.